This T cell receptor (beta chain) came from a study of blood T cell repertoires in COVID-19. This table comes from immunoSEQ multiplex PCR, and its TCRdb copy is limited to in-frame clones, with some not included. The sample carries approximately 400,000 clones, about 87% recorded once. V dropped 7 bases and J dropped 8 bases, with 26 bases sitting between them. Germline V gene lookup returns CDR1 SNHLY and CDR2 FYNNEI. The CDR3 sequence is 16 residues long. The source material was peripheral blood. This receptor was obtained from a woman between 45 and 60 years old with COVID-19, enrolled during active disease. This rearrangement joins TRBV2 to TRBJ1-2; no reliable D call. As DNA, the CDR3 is TGTGCCAGCAACCCTTCACATTATGACTGGACTGTCGGCTACACCTTC. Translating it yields CASNPSHYDWTVGYTF.